This T cell receptor beta chain was captured in a study of T-cell reconstitution after alpha-beta-depleted transplantation in children. Study-level findings and limits: Surviving recipient T cells and intrathymic progenitors accounted for some patients' high TCRbeta diversity at day 60. At one year after transplant, newly produced T cells mostly accounted for T-cell counts and diversity. It was reported that alpha-beta T cells came from several hundred expanded graft clones (about two months after transplant).

This clonotype was counted only a few times. Its antigen remains unidentified. The TCRbeta library incorporated unique molecular identifiers. TCRdb analysed the PCR reads with MiXCR anew, one entry per CDR3 protein. The data contain about 540,000 distinct CDR3 sequences, about a quarter of them singletons. Germline lookup yields CDR1 SGHRS and CDR2 YFSETQ. The CDR3 has 14 residues. Deletions cut 2 bases from V and 1 base from J, with 10 bases between. The chain combines TRBV5-1 with TRBJ2-7; D is tentatively TRBD1 or TRBD2 (5 bases each). Here the sequenced sample was PBMCs, taken before TCRalphabeta/CD19-depleted stem cell transplant. This TCR was sampled from a boy in the first two years of life with Wiskott-Aldrich syndrome, due to receive a stem cell transplant. CDR3 loop: CASSFRDGSYEQYF. Here the CDR3 DNA reads TGCGCCAGCAGCTTCCGGGACGGATCCTACGAGCAGTACTTC.